The 29 T cell receptor beta chains below all came from one sample that was sequenced in a study of healthy donors' naive CD4 and CD8 T cells. A linear amplification protocol produced the TCR libraries from roughly 550 ng of total RNA. MiXCR, applied by TCRdb to the reads, yields one record per CDR3 protein. The sample shows some 190,000 distinct CDR3 sequences, over 60% of them seen only once. Sequenced input: naive CD4+ and CD8+ T cells sorted from blood, pooled from several donors. Every receptor here comes from a pool of human donors in good health; the sample pools cells from several healthy donors.

V gene TRBV27 combines with J gene TRBJ1-4, with no clear D. Per the germline V gene, CDR1 is MNHEY and CDR2 is SMNVEV (reference sequence). V shed 5 bases and J shed 7 bases, with 14 bases lying between them. This CDR3 is 14 amino acids long. CDR3 sequence: CASSPLDSSEKLFF. The CDR3 DNA reads as TGTGCCAGCAGTCCCCTGGACTCGTCTGAAAAACTGTTTTTT. Full variable domain (rest looked up from reference TRBV27 and TRBJ1-4): EAQVTQNPRYLITVTGKKLTVTCSQNMNHEYMSWYRQDPGLGLRQIYYSMNVEVTDKGDVPEGYKVSRKEKRNFPLILESPSPNQTSLYFCASSPLDSSEKLFFGSGTQLSVL.

V gene TRBV19 combines with J gene TRBJ2-1; D may be TRBD1 or TRBD2 (5 bases each). The CDR3 is made up of 12 amino acids. CDR1 and CDR2 (germline): LNHDA, SQIVND (reference sequence). V gave up 9 bases and J gave up 14 bases, with 20 bases separating them. The CDR3 bases are TGTGCCAGCCGGGACGCACTTCAAAAGGAGTTCTTC. Protein product: CASRDALQKEFF.

The chain is built from TRBV5-1 and TRBJ2-1; no definite D call. The germline CDR1 and CDR2 sequences are SGHRS and YFSETQ. The CDR3 spans 13 residues. The germline V and J ends were trimmed by 4 bases and 10 bases, with 15 bases remaining between them. CDR3 coding DNA: TGCGCCAGCAGCCTTGAAACTGCGAGCGAGCAGTTCTTC. Translation gives CASSLETASEQFF. Using reference TRBV5-1 and TRBJ2-1 for the parts outside the CDR3, the full variable domain is KAGVTQTPRYLIKTRGQQVTLSCSPISGHRSVSWYQQTPGQGLQFLFEYFSETQRNKGNFPGRFSGRQFSNSRSEMNVSTLELGDSALYLCASSLETASEQFFGPGTRLTVL.

The chain combines TRBV30 with TRBJ2-3; TRBD1 agrees at 8 bases. Germline lookup yields CDR1 GTSNPN and CDR2 SVGIG (reference sequence). Trimming at V came to 5 bases and at J to 0 bases, leaving 1 base not matched to a gene. CDR3 size: 13 residues. CDR3 DNA: TGTGCCTGGCGGACAGGGAGCACAGATACGCAGTATTTT. The encoded protein is CAWRTGSTDTQYF.

The V call is TRBV29-1, the J call TRBJ2-5; no clear D. V dropped 5 bases and J dropped 4 bases, with 5 bases sitting between them. The CDR3 is 10 amino acids. CDR1 is SQVTM and CDR2 is ANQGSEA in the germline V gene. CDR3 coding DNA: TGCAGCGTTTTTAGAGAGACCCAGTACTTC. This codes for CSVFRETQYF.

V gene TRBV15 combines with J gene TRBJ1-2; D call uncertain. Germline V gene data show CDR1 as LNHNV and CDR2 as YYDKDF (reference sequence). V lost 3 bases and J lost 4, with 12 bases in between. The CDR3 sequence is 14 residues long. CDR3 residues: CATSRGVGAYGYTF. The CDR3 coding sequence is TGTGCCACCAGCAGGGGAGTTGGAGCCTATGGCTACACCTTC.

This sequence joins TRBV29-1 and TRBJ2-5; D is unresolved. CDR1 SQVTM and CDR2 ANQGSEA come from the germline V gene. V was cut by 3 bases and J by 8 bases, with 16 bases left in between. The CDR3 totals 13 residues. The CDR3 protein is CSVEAAGFLTQYF. Here the CDR3 DNA reads TGCAGCGTTGAGGCCGCCGGATTCTTAACCCAGTACTTC. Full variable domain (missing parts from reference TRBV29-1 and TRBJ2-5): SAVISQKPSRDICQRGTSLTIQCQVDSQVTMMFWYRQQPGQSLTLIATANQGSEATYESGFVIDKFPISRPNLTFSTLTVSNMSPEDSSIYLCSVEAAGFLTQYFGPGTRLLVL.

The chain has TRBV6-2 or TRBV6-3 and TRBJ2-2; weak D call: TRBD1 (5 bases). CDR1 and CDR2 (germline): MNHEY, SVGEGT. Trimming removed 8 bases at V and 0 bases at J, with 10 bases between. The CDR3 contains 14 residues. CDR3 in amino acids: CASARAPNTGELFF. In DNA, the CDR3 is TGTGCCAGCGCCAGGGCGCCGAACACCGGGGAGCTGTTTTTT.

The genes are TRBV6-2 or TRBV6-3 and TRBJ2-2; D might be TRBD2 (5 bases). Germline CDR1 and CDR2: MNHEY and SVGEGT. CDR3 size: 13 residues. V was cut by 2 bases and J by 6 bases, with 7 bases left in between. Here the CDR3 DNA reads TGTGCCAGCAGTTACGAGGGCCCCGGGGAGCTGTTTTTT. Its translation: CASSYEGPGELFF.

In its sample, this clonotype was seen once. This rearrangement joins TRBV11-1 to TRBJ1-2; D is unclear. In germline, CDR1 is SGHAT, CDR2 FQDESV (reference sequence). This CDR3 region has 13 residues. The germline V and J ends were trimmed by 7 bases and 5 bases, with 14 bases remaining between them. CDR3 sequence reads: CASTSAEGYGYTF. CDR3 DNA sequence: TGTGCCAGCACCTCGGCAGAAGGGTATGGCTACACCTTC.

The chain recombines TRBV12-3 or TRBV12-4 with TRBJ2-3; TRBD2 is a possible D gene (6 bases). The V end lost 5 bases, the J end lost 5 bases, and 17 bases lay between the germline ends. The CDR3 contains 15 residues. The CDR3: CASSLLGGKGDTQYF. The CDR3 DNA reads as TGTGCCAGCAGTCTCCTTGGCGGGAAGGGAGATACGCAGTATTTT.

The rearrangement uses TRBV10-3 and TRBJ1-5; D ambiguous. V was cut by 4 bases and J by 0 bases, with 7 bases left in between. The length of the CDR3 is 14 residues. The germline V gene encodes CDR1 ENHRY and CDR2 SYGVKD. This chain's CDR3 is CAISVDNSNQPQHF. CDR3 sequence (DNA): TGTGCCATCAGTGTCGACAATAGCAATCAGCCCCAGCATTTT.

The chain is built from TRBV10-3 and TRBJ2-7; the D is unclear. This CDR3 has 15 residues. Germline V gene lookup returns CDR1 ENHRY and CDR2 SYGVKD. V was trimmed by 0 bases and J by 3 bases, leaving 12 bases between them. The CDR3 loop reads CAISESGKTYYEQYF. The CDR3 DNA reads as TGTGCCATCAGTGAGTCGGGCAAAACCTACTACGAGCAGTACTTC.

CDR3 in amino acids: CSVDYFNEQFF. The CDR3 DNA reads as TGCAGCGTTGATTACTTCAATGAGCAGTTCTTC. V usage is TRBV29-1 and J usage is TRBJ2-1; D gene uncertain. The CDR3 length is 11 residues. Germline V CDR1 and CDR2: SQVTM, ANQGSEA. V dropped 3 bases and J dropped 6 bases, with 6 bases sitting between them.

J is TRBJ1-1 and V is TRBV5-4; D gene uncertain. There are 14 residues in the CDR3. Trimming shortened V by 0 bases and J by 0 bases, and 6 bases separated the two germline ends. Germline loops: CDR1 SGHNT, CDR2 YYREEE (reference sequence). CDR3 in DNA: TGTGCCAGCAGCTTGGAACAGATGAACACTGAAGCTTTCTTT. As protein: CASSLEQMNTEAFF.

The rearrangement uses TRBV29-1 and TRBJ2-6; D is uncertain. CDR3 length: 16 residues. Looked up from germline, CDR1 is SQVTM and CDR2 is ANQGSEA. Deletions cut 4 bases from V and 0 bases from J, with 13 bases between. CDR3 sequence: CSVGGSPSSGANVLTF. The CDR3 nucleotides are TGCAGCGTTGGTGGCAGTCCCTCCTCTGGGGCCAACGTCCTGACTTTC.

This clonotype appeared a single time. The chain recombines TRBV6-2 or TRBV6-3 with TRBJ2-7; no reliable D call. The germline V gene encodes CDR1 MNHEY and CDR2 SVGEGT. This CDR3 region has 16 residues. V gave up 2 bases and J gave up 6 bases, with 20 bases separating them. The chain's CDR3 is CASSYTFFEAALEQYF. The CDR3 DNA reads TGTGCCAGCAGTTACACTTTCTTCGAGGCCGCCCTCGAGCAGTACTTC.

This clonotype was counted a single time. The gene calls are TRBV29-1 and TRBJ1-1; TRBD1 aligns across 7 bases. The junction had 5 bases not matched to a gene; V was cut back by 1 base and J by 9 bases. This CDR3 comprises 12 residues. Germline lookup yields CDR1 SQVTM and CDR2 ANQGSEA. CDR3 sequence: CSVEGDSLKAFF. The CDR3 DNA sequence: TGCAGCGTTGAAGGGGACAGTCTCAAAGCTTTCTTT.

This sequence joins TRBV5-6 and TRBJ2-1, with no clear D. The CDR3 totals 12 residues. Germline V gene sequence: CDR1 SGHDT, CDR2 YYEEEE. V lost 6 bases and J lost 6, with 10 bases in between. CDR3 DNA sequence: TGTGCCAGCAACTATGGCAGCAATGAGCAGTTCTTC. Residues: CASNYGSNEQFF.

The V and J genes are TRBV29-1 and TRBJ2-7, with TRBD2 identical over 13 bases. CDR3 length: 15 amino acids. V lost 0 bases to trimming and J lost 9 bases; unmatched junction nucleotides: 8. The germline V gene has CDR1 SQVTM and CDR2 ANQGSEA. The DNA of the CDR3 is TGCAGCGTTGAAGATTCGGGGACTAGCGGGATAGGGCAGTACTTC. Encoded protein: CSVEDSGTSGIGQYF.

This clonotype was detected a few times. V and J are TRBV29-1 and TRBJ1-2; D perhaps matches TRBD1 (5 bases). With 3 bases removed from V and 7 bases from J, the gap between germline ends came to 12 bases. Germline CDR1 SQVTM, CDR2 ANQGSEA. The CDR3 has 12 residues. DNA for the CDR3: TGCAGCGTTGACCTGCAGGGCCTTGGCTACACCTTC. This codes for CSVDLQGLGYTF.

This clonotype was seen more than once but under ten times. The chain is built from TRBV29-1 and TRBJ1-1, with D perhaps TRBD1 (6 bases). The V gene lost 1 base and the J gene lost 5 bases, with 8 bases spanning the gap. From germline, CDR1 is SQVTM and CDR2 ANQGSEA. This CDR3 is 12 amino acids long. As DNA, the CDR3 is TGCAGCGTTGAAGCGAGGGGGACTGAAGCTTTCTTT. Amino acids: CSVEARGTEAFF. Using reference TRBV29-1 and TRBJ1-1 for the parts outside the CDR3, the full variable domain is SAVISQKPSRDICQRGTSLTIQCQVDSQVTMMFWYRQQPGQSLTLIATANQGSEATYESGFVIDKFPISRPNLTFSTLTVSNMSPEDSSIYLCSVEARGTEAFFGQGTRLTVV.

The V call is TRBV29-1, the J call TRBJ1-1, with TRBD1 as a possible D gene (5 bases). Germline CDR1 and CDR2: SQVTM and ANQGSEA. CDR3 length: 13 residues. Trimming removed 3 bases at V and 5 bases at J, with 13 bases between. CDR3 sequence: CSVEGRDGTEAFF. As DNA, the CDR3 is TGCAGCGTTGAGGGCAGGGACGGAACTGAAGCTTTCTTT.

V and J are TRBV6-2 or TRBV6-3 and TRBJ2-3; possibly TRBD2 for D (5 bases). Germline V lookup: CDR1 MNHEY, CDR2 SVGEGT. V lost 10 bases and J lost 2, with 19 bases in between. The CDR3 consists of 15 residues. CDR3 in DNA: TGTGCCACCATGACGTCGGGGAGTTACACAGATACGCAGTATTTT. Translation gives CATMTSGSYTDTQYF.

For the CDR3, the DNA is TGTGCCAGCAGTGACGCCACCGAGGGGTTGGGGAAAGAGACCCAGTACTTC. Translating it yields CASSDATEGLGKETQYF. This sequence joins TRBV6-1 and TRBJ2-5, with D perhaps assigned TRBD1 or TRBD2 (5 bases each). The CDR3 runs to 17 residues. V lost 3 bases, J lost 3 bases, and 20 bases lay in between. Per the germline V gene, CDR1 is MNHNS and CDR2 is SASEGT.

The V gene is TRBV18, the J gene TRBJ2-4; D may be TRBD2 (7 bases). Per the germline V gene, CDR1 is KGHSH and CDR2 is LQKENI. Trimming removed 0 bases from V and 6 bases from J, with 15 bases in between. This CDR3 contains 16 residues. DNA of the CDR3: TGTGCCAGCTCACCACCGGGGCGGGGGCAACTAAACATTCAGTACTTC. It specifies CASSPPGRGQLNIQYF.

This chain links TRBV29-1 with TRBJ2-2; D not resolved. Germline CDR1 and CDR2: SQVTM and ANQGSEA. CDR3 size: 14 residues. The V end lost 4 bases, the J end lost 0 bases, and 9 bases lay between the germline ends. The CDR3 spells CSVAWFSNTGELFF. As DNA, the CDR3 is TGCAGCGTTGCCTGGTTTTCGAACACCGGGGAGCTGTTTTTT.

The CDR3 is CASSFRPNSPLHF. The CDR3 coding sequence is TGTGCCAGCAGTTTCAGACCTAATTCACCCCTCCACTTT. The chain recombines TRBV2 with TRBJ1-6; D remains unclear. The CDR3 consists of 13 residues. Germline assignment: CDR1 SNHLY and CDR2 FYNNEI. Between the trimmed V and J ends, which lost 5 bases and 6 bases, there was a span of 8 bases.

This chain uses TRBV19 with TRBJ1-2; no clear D. Trimming cost V 4 bases and J 0 bases, with 15 bases left between them. This CDR3 has 16 residues. Looked up from germline, CDR1 is LNHDA and CDR2 is SQIVND (reference sequence). The CDR3 DNA follows: TGTGCCAGTAGTACGCTCTCGGGCGGCCCTAACTATGGCTACACCTTC. Protein: CASSTLSGGPNYGYTF.